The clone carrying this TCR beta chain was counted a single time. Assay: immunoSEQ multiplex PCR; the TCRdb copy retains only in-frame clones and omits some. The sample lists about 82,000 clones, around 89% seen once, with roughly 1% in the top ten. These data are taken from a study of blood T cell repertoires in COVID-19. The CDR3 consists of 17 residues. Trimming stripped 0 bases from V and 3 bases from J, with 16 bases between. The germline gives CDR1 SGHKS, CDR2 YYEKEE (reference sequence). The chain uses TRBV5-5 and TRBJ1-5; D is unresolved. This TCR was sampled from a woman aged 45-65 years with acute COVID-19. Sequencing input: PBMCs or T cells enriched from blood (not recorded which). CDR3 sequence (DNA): TGTGCCAGCAGCTTGGGTCAATCGGCAGCGCTCAATCAGCCCCAGCATTTT. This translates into CASSLGQSAALNQPQHF.